This TCR beta chain originates from a study of cytomegalovirus exposure and HLA in healthy donors. About the research overall: Most genotyped donors, 65% to 90% of 300 to 400, had Caucasian-associated genetic ancestry. Findings and caveats of the study: Indistinguishable V segments such as TRBV6-2 and TRBV6-3 were excluded.

Germline V gene sequence: CDR1 MNHEY, CDR2 SVGAGI. V lost 0 bases and J 4 bases, leaving 7 bases between the germline ends. CDR3 size: 14 residues. This clone came up a few times. The target antigen is unknown. Both 60 Vbeta primers and 13 Jbeta primers went into the PCR. TCRdb's table, derived via immunoSEQ multiplex PCR, lists solely in-frame clones and lacks some. The sample consists of about 140,000 clones, 88% of them appearing once. The source is a woman between 35 and 50 years old in good health and CMV-seronegative. Sequenced sample: PBMCs. The chain combines TRBV6-5 with TRBJ1-3, with D uncertain. CDR3 sequence: CASSYSSRGNTIYF. The DNA for the CDR3 is TGTGCCAGCAGTTACTCGTCCCGGGGAAACACCATATATTTT.